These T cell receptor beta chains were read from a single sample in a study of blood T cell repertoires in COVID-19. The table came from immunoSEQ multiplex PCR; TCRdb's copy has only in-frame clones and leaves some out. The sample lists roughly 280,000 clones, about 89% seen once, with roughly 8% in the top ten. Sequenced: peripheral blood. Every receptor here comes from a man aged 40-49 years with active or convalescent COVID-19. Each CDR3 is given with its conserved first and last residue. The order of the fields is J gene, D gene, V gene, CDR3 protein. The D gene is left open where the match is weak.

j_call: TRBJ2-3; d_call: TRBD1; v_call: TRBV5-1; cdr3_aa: CASRLTGTSTDTQYF
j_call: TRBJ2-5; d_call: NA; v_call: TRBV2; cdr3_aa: CASNYSPETQYF
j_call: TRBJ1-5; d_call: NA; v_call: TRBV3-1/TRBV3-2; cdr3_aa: CASSQNRVNQPQHF
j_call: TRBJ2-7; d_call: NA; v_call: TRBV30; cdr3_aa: CAWSEAGPWDEQYF
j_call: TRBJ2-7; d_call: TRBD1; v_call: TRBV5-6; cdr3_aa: CASSLGDRGNIGQYF
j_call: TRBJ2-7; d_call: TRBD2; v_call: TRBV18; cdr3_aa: CASSPMGGGSSYEQYF
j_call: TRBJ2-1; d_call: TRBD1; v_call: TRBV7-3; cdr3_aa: CASSVTGDNEQFF
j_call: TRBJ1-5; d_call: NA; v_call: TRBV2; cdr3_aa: CASSKGELDQPQHF
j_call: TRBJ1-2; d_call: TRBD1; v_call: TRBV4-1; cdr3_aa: CASSDRNGYGYTF
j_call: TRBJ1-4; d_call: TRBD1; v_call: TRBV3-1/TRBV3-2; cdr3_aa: CASSQEDRGEKLFF
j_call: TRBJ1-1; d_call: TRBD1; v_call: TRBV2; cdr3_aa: CASSEQGQGAEAIF
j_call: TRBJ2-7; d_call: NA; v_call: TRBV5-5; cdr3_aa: CASSLVPQGNEQYF
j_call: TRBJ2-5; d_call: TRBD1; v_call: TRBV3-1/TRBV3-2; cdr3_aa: CASSQLDRGETQYF
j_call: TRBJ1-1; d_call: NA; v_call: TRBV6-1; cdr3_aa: CASSDGGGRMNTEAFF
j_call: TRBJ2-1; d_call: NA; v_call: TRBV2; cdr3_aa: CASSERLQYNEQFF
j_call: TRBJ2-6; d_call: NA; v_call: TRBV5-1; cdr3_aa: CASSLGSSGANVLTF
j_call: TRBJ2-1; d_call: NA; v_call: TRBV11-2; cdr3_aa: CASSPQGNEQFF
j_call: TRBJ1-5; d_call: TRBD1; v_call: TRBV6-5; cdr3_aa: CASRISGTGDQPQHF
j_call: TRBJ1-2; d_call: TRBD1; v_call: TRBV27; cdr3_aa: CASRATDRVRDGYTF
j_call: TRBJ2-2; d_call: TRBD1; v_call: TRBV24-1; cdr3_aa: CATSDPDRFTGELFF
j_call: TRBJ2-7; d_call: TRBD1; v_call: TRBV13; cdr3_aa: CASSRPTGASYEQYF
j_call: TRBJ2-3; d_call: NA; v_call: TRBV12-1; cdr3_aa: CASSFDGGLAGGTDTQYF
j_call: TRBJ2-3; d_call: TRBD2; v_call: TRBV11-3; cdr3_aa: CASSLSQTGGDTQYF
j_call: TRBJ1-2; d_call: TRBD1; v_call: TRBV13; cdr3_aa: CASKLDPHGQGDNYGYTF
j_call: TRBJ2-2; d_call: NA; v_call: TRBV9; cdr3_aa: CASCSPSNTGELFF
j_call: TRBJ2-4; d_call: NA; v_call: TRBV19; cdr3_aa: CASSIVSGIAKNIQYF
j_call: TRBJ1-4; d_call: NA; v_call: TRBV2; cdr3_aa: CASTDSNEKLFF
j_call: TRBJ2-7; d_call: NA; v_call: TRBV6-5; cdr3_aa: CASNRDRLYEQYF
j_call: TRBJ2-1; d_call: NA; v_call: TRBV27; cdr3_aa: CASSRSAISNEQFF
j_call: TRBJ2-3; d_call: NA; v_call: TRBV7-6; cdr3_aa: CASSAGSSHSTDTQYF
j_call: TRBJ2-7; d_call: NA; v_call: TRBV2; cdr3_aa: CASTTDYEQYF
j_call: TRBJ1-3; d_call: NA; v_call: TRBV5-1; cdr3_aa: CASSPGTIGNTIYF